This T cell receptor beta chain derives from a study of OX40 agonist ivuxolimab in advanced cancers. Overall study: Six ivuxolimab dose levels, 0.01 to 10 mg/kg, were given intravenously every 2 weeks.

The CDR3 contains 11 residues. Trimming stripped 2 bases from V and 4 bases from J, with 3 bases between. Germline V gene lookup returns CDR1 MNHNS and CDR2 SASEGT. The table lists this clone with a few counts. Other DNA sequences in this sample translate to the same CDR3. Method: immunoSEQ multiplex PCR; TCRdb's copy keeps in-frame clones and lacks some. The table records 70,000 to 95,000 clones, around 86% of them present only once. Sample: CD4+ or CD8+ T cells sorted from blood, taken in a trial of the OX40 agonist ivuxolimab. The TCR was taken from an adult with an advanced solid tumor such as melanoma, head and neck, liver or kidney cancer. The chain carries TRBV6-1 and TRBJ2-7; no clear D. The DNA of the CDR3 is TGTGCCAGCAGTGAATCGTACGAGCAGTACTTC. It translates to CASSESYEQYF.